Listed below are T cell receptor beta chains from one sample, sequenced in a study of T cell responses to AZD1222 COVID-19 vaccine. The repertoire was sequenced with immunoSEQ multiplex PCR; TCRdb's copy has only in-frame clones and lacks some. The sample consists of 190,000 or so clones, 88% of them appearing once. Sequencing used peripheral blood, obtained 28 days after the second AZD1222 dose. The receptors shown here come from an adult who received the AZD1222 COVID-19 vaccine. Each CDR3 is given without its conserved first and last residue.

v_gene,j_gene,CDR3aa
TRBV6-2/TRBV6-3,TRBJ2-3,ASSHDYSTDTQY
TRBV7-9,TRBJ2-3,ASSLEGDTQY
TRBV7-2,TRBJ2-3,ASSPPPSTDTQY
TRBV30,TRBJ2-6,ALTGGANVLT
TRBV15,TRBJ1-2,ATSKGTGGYGYT
TRBV3-1/TRBV3-2,TRBJ2-3,ASSPGTSGLTDTQY
TRBV28,TRBJ2-1,ASSSLGSSYNEQF
TRBV10-3,TRBJ1-1,AISESGPGTGEAF
TRBV7-2,TRBJ2-2,ASSPRDSPPGELF
TRBV4-3,TRBJ2-1,ASSQDLRGAGDEQF
TRBV4-3,TRBJ2-5,ASSLLAGQETQY
TRBV10-3,TRBJ2-7,AISELTHEQY
TRBV6-6,TRBJ1-5,ASSYGDSNQPQH